This is a list of T cell receptor beta chains from one sample in a study of OX40 agonist ivuxolimab in advanced cancers. Method: immunoSEQ multiplex PCR; TCRdb's copy keeps in-frame clones and lacks some. The sample has approximately 47,000 clones; 85% to 90% are singletons. The input for sequencing was CD4+ or CD8+ T cells sorted from blood, taken in a trial of the OX40 agonist ivuxolimab. The receptor source for this set is an adult with an advanced solid tumor such as melanoma, head and neck, liver or kidney cancer. CDR3s include the opening cysteine and the closing phenylalanine or tryptophan.

v_call	cdr3_aa
TRBV6-5	CASSYEGVRGYTF
TRBV28	CASSLGPVLYGYTF
TRBV27	CASSWGALDTEAFF
TRBV19	CASRATASNTGELFF
TRBV19	CASSIGRETQYF
TRBV18	CASSRDRGLLSYEQYF
TRBV28	CASSPTGQGAAKNIQYF
TRBV10-3	CATLEAGEYNEQFF
TRBV18	CASSPTASGGYEQYF
TRBV7-9	CASSPSGTPDTQYF
TRBV11-2	CASSDVGAAGYTF
TRBV2	CASSDANRVYNEQFF
TRBV5-5	CASSLSVEKANYGYTF
TRBV5-8	CASSNWGTATDTQYF
TRBV20-1	CSARDGYEQYF
TRBV6-1	CASSELAAGGYTF
TRBV29-1	CSVEGGRGQGGYTF
TRBV30	CAWGTSGRASYEQYF
TRBV30	CAWRRRGGGGNIQYF
TRBV19	CASSSPGLQWGLYVNEQFF
TRBV14	CASSQGIRNTGELFF
TRBV7-2	CASSARQAFSSEAFF
TRBV5-1	CASSNLAGAYEQYF
TRBV6-5	CATRQGASGANVLTF
TRBV6-7	CASSRGGSGRIGNEQFF
TRBV15	CATSRERQINTGELFF
TRBV5-8	CASSLFRNTEAFF
TRBV29-1	CTTGGNTDTQYF
TRBV13	CASSPGGANYGYTF
TRBV6-5	CASSQRLEQYF
TRBV11-3	CASSLVDRGEQYF
TRBV27	CASSTILTAYEQYF
TRBV2	CASRLAGGPGPIETQYF
TRBV7-9	CASSLGHMSSYNEQFF
TRBV18	CASSRDRGETQYF
TRBV10-3	CAISESKGFETQYF
TRBV2	CASLSGTAEETQYF
TRBV18	CASSPSGADQPQHF
TRBV5-6	CASSLEQGTGSPLHF
TRBV27	CASSLLQPRGEQYF
TRBV7-8	CASGRVVEQYF